This T cell receptor (beta chain) was recovered during a study of response to subunit inactivated influenza vaccine. Study-wide findings and caveats: Only a handful of new T cells, the authors suggested, are recruited with each seasonal influenza vaccination.

Details on this clonotype: Its cognate antigen is unknown.

A single record per CDR3 protein comes from TCRdb applying MiXCR to the RT-PCR reads. Of 700,000 to 900,000 distinct CDR3 sequences in the sample, 21% were seen once. The sample in question was PBMCs from blood, obtained around 5 days after vaccination. The TCR was taken from a man aged 50 or older who received an inactivated influenza vaccine.

This CDR3 is CASSLLKTGGWVDTQYF. For the CDR3, the DNA is TGTGCCAGCAGCTTATTAAAGACAGGGGGCTGGGTAGATACGCAGTATTTT. The V call is TRBV11-2, the J call TRBJ2-3, with 10 bases lining up with TRBD1. Germline CDR1 and CDR2: SGHAT and FQNNGV. Trimming cost V 2 bases and J 5 bases; bases outside gene matches: 10. This CDR3 spans 17 amino acids.